These 30 T cell receptor beta chains were all obtained from the same sample, sequenced in a study of OX40 agonist ivuxolimab in advanced cancers. Measured with immunoSEQ multiplex PCR; TCRdb has only the in-frame clones, and not every one. The sample holds 91,000 or so clones, approximately 93% seen once. The sample here was CD4+ or CD8+ T cells sorted from blood, taken in a trial of the OX40 agonist ivuxolimab. The receptors shown here come from an adult with an advanced solid tumor such as melanoma, head and neck, liver or kidney cancer.

Turning to this clone: A junction boundary mismatches the germline segment, possibly from a read error. This chain links TRBV2 with TRBJ2-5; D may match TRBD1 or TRBD2 (5 bases each). Germline values: CDR1 SNHLY, CDR2 FYNNEI. The CDR3 loop spans 12 amino acids. The CDR3 coding sequence is TGTGCCAGCAGGGGGGACCAGGAGACCCAGTACTTC. Its protein product is CASRGDQETQYF.

This clone turned up a few times. The chain joins TRBV7-9 to TRBJ1-1, with D hard to call. Trimming removed 4 bases at V and 5 bases at J, with 11 bases between. The CDR3 sequence is 13 residues long. Germline CDR1 and CDR2: SEHNR and FQNEAQ (reference sequence). CDR3 sequence (DNA): TGTGCCAGCAGCTCCTCTACGGGGACTGAAGCTTTCTTT. The encoded protein is CASSSSTGTEAFF.

In nucleotides, the CDR3 is TGTGCCAGTACCGTCGACGGGGCTTCGGGAAGAAACATTCAGTACTTC. It yields the protein CASTVDGASGRNIQYF. J is TRBJ2-4 and V is TRBV19; tentatively, D is TRBD1 or TRBD2 (5 bases each). V was trimmed by 7 bases and J by 6 bases, leaving 22 bases between them. The germline V gene encodes CDR1 LNHDA and CDR2 SQIVND (reference sequence). The CDR3 is 16 amino acids.

The rearrangement links TRBV9 to TRBJ1-1, with D maybe TRBD1 (6 bases). Germline lookup yields CDR1 SGDLS and CDR2 YYNGEE. V gave up 0 bases and J gave up 9 bases, with 9 bases separating them. The CDR3 is 12 residues long. CDR3: CASSVEQGQAFF. In DNA form, the CDR3 reads TGTGCCAGCAGCGTAGAACAGGGCCAAGCTTTCTTT.

The V call is TRBV7-9, the J call TRBJ2-7; 7 nucleotides match TRBD2. V lost 0 bases to trimming and J lost 4 bases; unmatched junction nucleotides: 3. Looked up from germline, CDR1 is SEHNR and CDR2 is FQNEAQ (reference sequence). The CDR3 is 14 amino acids. CDR3 bases: TGTGCCAGCAGCTTAGCGGCTAGCGGTTACGAGCAGTACTTC. Translation: CASSLAASGYEQYF. Drawing the rest from reference TRBV7-9 and TRBJ2-7, the complete variable domain is DTGVSQNPRHKITKRGQNVTFRCDPISEHNRLYWYRQTLGQGPEFLTYFQNEAQLEKSRLLSDRFSAERPKGSFSTLEIQRTEQGDSAMYLCASSLAASGYEQYFGPGTRLTVT.

The V call is TRBV5-1, the J call TRBJ2-1; TRBD2 aligns across 8 bases. The CDR3 is 16 amino acids. CDR1 SGHRS and CDR2 YFSETQ come from the germline V gene. V was pared by 1 base and J by 5 bases, with 8 bases of the junction left unmatched. The CDR3 protein is CASSLRAGGGNNEQFF. CDR3 coding DNA: TGCGCCAGCAGCTTGCGTGCGGGAGGCGGGAACAATGAGCAGTTCTTC.

This chain links TRBV7-8 with TRBJ2-3; tentative D call: TRBD2 (6 bases). The CDR3 sequence is 16 residues long. Per germline, CDR1 SGHVS and CDR2 FQNEAQ. With 1 base removed from V and 1 base from J, the gap between germline ends came to 12 bases. CDR3 amino acids: CASSLVGRSGTDTQYF. The CDR3 DNA reads TGTGCCAGCAGCTTAGTAGGGAGGTCTGGCACAGATACGCAGTATTTT. Supplemented by reference TRBV7-8 and TRBJ2-3, the full variable domain reads GAGVSQSPRYKVAKRGQDVALRCDPISGHVSLFWYQQALGQGPEFLTYFQNEAQLDKSGLPSDRFFAERPEGSVSTLKIQRTQQEDSAVYLCASSLVGRSGTDTQYFGPGTRLTVL.

This sequence joins TRBV5-6 and TRBJ2-5; D gene uncertain. Per the germline V gene, CDR1 is SGHDT and CDR2 is YYEEEE. V dropped 6 bases and J dropped 2 bases, with 5 bases sitting between them. CDR3 size: 11 residues. CDR3 nucleotide sequence: TGTGCCAGCAAGAAACAAGAGACCCAGTACTTC. Translating it yields CASKKQETQYF.

The chain has TRBV4-3 and TRBJ2-7; tentatively, D is TRBD1 (6 bases). The CDR3 is made up of 13 amino acids. With 4 bases removed from V and 3 bases from J, the gap between germline ends came to 10 bases. Germline V lookup: CDR1 LGHNA, CDR2 YSLEER. The CDR3 here is CASSRRQDYEQYF. As DNA, the CDR3 is TGCGCCAGCAGCCGGCGACAGGACTACGAGCAGTACTTC.

The chain employs TRBV18 and TRBJ2-7, with a tentative D call TRBD1 (6 bases). In germline, CDR1 is KGHSH, CDR2 LQKENI. V was clipped by 2 bases and J by 5 bases, with 10 bases between them. There are 13 residues in the CDR3. The CDR3 DNA is TGTGCCAGCTCACCAACAGGGCTCCACGAGCAGTACTTC. This codes for CASSPTGLHEQYF.

The CDR3 protein is CASSEYLAGALAKNIQYF. Here the CDR3 DNA reads TGTGCCAGCAGTGAATATCTAGCGGGGGCACTAGCCAAAAACATTCAGTACTTC. The chain couples TRBV6-1 to TRBJ2-4, with 10 bases identical to TRBD2. The CDR3 is made up of 18 amino acids. The germline V gene has CDR1 MNHNS and CDR2 SASEGT. V shed 2 bases, J shed 0 bases, and the junction held 7 bases outside the gene matches.

This clone was detected once. CDR3 residues: CASSVQQGPNYGYTF. For the CDR3, the DNA is TGTGCCAGCAGTGTCCAACAGGGTCCGAACTATGGCTACACCTTC. The V gene is TRBV6-1, the J gene TRBJ1-2; tentative D call: TRBD1 (6 bases). Trimming stripped 4 bases from V and 2 bases from J, with 14 bases between. The germline V gene encodes CDR1 MNHNS and CDR2 SASEGT. The CDR3 is 15 residues long.

This chain connects TRBV25-1 to TRBJ1-2, with D maybe TRBD1 (6 bases). This CDR3 has 11 residues. Germline CDR1 MGHDK, CDR2 SYGVNS. The ends were cut back, 8 bases at V and 4 bases at J, with 8 bases in the middle. CDR3 DNA sequence: TGTGCCAGCCAGGGGACCTATGGCTACACCTTC. Encoded protein: CASQGTYGYTF.

The chain recombines TRBV5-1 with TRBJ2-5, with 7 bases lining up with TRBD2. Germline trimming cut 0 bases from V and 5 bases from J; bases unmatched to any gene: 4. CDR1 and CDR2 (germline): SGHRS, YFSETQ. The CDR3 loop spans 14 amino acids. CDR3 bases: TGCGCCAGCAGCTTGGTTGCGGGGGAGGAGACCCAGTACTTC. Translating gives CASSLVAGEETQYF.

The DNA of the CDR3 is TGTGCCAGCAGGGACAGAGAGAGTAATGAAAAACTGTTTTTT. Translating it yields CASRDRESNEKLFF. The chain has TRBV2 and TRBJ1-4, with a possible D match to TRBD1 (6 bases). V lost 6 bases and J 4 bases, leaving 12 bases between the germline ends. Per germline, CDR1 SNHLY and CDR2 FYNNEI. This CDR3 comprises 14 residues. The whole variable domain, filled in from reference TRBV2 and TRBJ1-4, reads EPEVTQTPSHQVTQMGQEVILRCVPISNHLYFYWYRQILGQKVEFLVSFYNNEISEKSEIFDDQFSVERPDGSNFTLKIRSTKLEDSAMYFCASRDRESNEKLFFGSGTQLSVL.

CDR3 bases: TGCGCCAGCAGCCAAGTTCTAACCGGGGAGCTGTTTTTT. Translating it yields CASSQVLTGELFF. V and J are TRBV4-1 and TRBJ2-2; D is undetermined. The CDR3 contains 13 residues. The germline V and J ends were trimmed by 1 base and 5 bases, with 5 bases remaining between them. The V gene's germline CDR1 is MGHRA and CDR2 YSYEKL.

V usage is TRBV9 and J usage is TRBJ1-2; D uncertain. The CDR3 length is 14 residues. Germline loops: CDR1 SGDLS, CDR2 YYNGEE. The V end lost 2 bases, the J end lost 6 bases, and 14 bases lay between the germline ends. DNA of the CDR3: TGTGCCAGCAGCGTTGATCCGGGCCCGAATGGCTACACCTTC. Protein sequence: CASSVDPGPNGYTF.

This chain joins TRBV12-5 and TRBJ2-1; 8 bases match TRBD2. Per the germline V gene, CDR1 is LGHNT and CDR2 is FRNRAP. The CDR3 extends over 18 amino acids. V gave up 2 bases and J gave up 4 bases; unmatched junction bases: 13. The CDR3: CASGLFTLGASGYNEQFF. In DNA, the CDR3 is TGTGCTAGTGGTTTGTTCACCTTAGGGGCTAGCGGGTACAATGAGCAGTTCTTC.

A few counts support this clone. The chain is built from TRBV5-1 and TRBJ2-5; tentatively, D is TRBD1 (5 bases). With 0 bases removed from V and 2 bases from J, the gap between germline ends came to 8 bases. CDR1 and CDR2 (germline): SGHRS, YFSETQ. The CDR3 spans 14 residues. In DNA form, the CDR3 reads TGCGCCAGCAGCTTGGGACAGCTTCAAGAGACCCAGTACTTC. Its protein product is CASSLGQLQETQYF.

The J gene is TRBJ2-6, the V gene TRBV28; 8 nucleotides match TRBD1. Unmatched junction bases numbered 11, after V lost 6 bases and J lost 4 bases. The CDR3 is made up of 17 amino acids. Germline loops: CDR1 MDHEN, CDR2 SYDVKM. CDR3 nucleotide sequence: TGTGCCAGCAGCAGACAGGGGCTGGCGATCGGGGCCAACGTCCTGACTTTC. It yields the protein CASSRQGLAIGANVLTF.

The CDR3 DNA is TGCGCCAGCAGCCCGGGGGAGGGATCCACAGATACGCAGTATTTT. Translating gives CASSPGEGSTDTQYF. This chain joins TRBV5-1 and TRBJ2-3, with 7 positions matching TRBD2. From germline, CDR1 is SGHRS and CDR2 YFSETQ. This CDR3 has 15 amino acids. Trimming took 4 bases from V and 2 from J; bases not matched to a gene: 7.

The chain recombines TRBV9 with TRBJ1-4; D perhaps matches TRBD1 (6 bases). Germline V lookup: CDR1 SGDLS, CDR2 YYNGEE. This CDR3 has 15 residues. Deletions cut 0 bases from V and 8 bases from J, with 14 bases between. CDR3 region: CASSVDLGAREKLFF. In DNA form, the CDR3 reads TGTGCCAGCAGCGTAGATCTGGGGGCAAGGGAAAAACTGTTTTTT. Together with reference TRBV9 and TRBJ1-4, the CDR3 gives the full variable domain: DSGVTQTPKHLITATGQRVTLRCSPRSGDLSVYWYQQSLDQGLQFLIQYYNGEERAKGNILERFSAQQFPDLHSELNLSSLELGDSALYFCASSVDLGAREKLFFGSGTQLSVL.

This sequence joins TRBV5-1 and TRBJ2-2; D might be TRBD2 (7 bases). V lost 4 bases to trimming and J lost 2 bases, with 15 bases between them. This CDR3 region has 16 residues. Germline V gene lookup returns CDR1 SGHRS and CDR2 YFSETQ. CDR3 bases: TGCGCCAGCAGCCCACAGGGAGGGCTCAACACCGGGGAGCTGTTTTTT. Translating it yields CASSPQGGLNTGELFF.

The count of this clone is one. The V call is TRBV7-2, the J call TRBJ2-5; 9 bases are shared with TRBD1. The CDR3 is 15 amino acids. Looked up from germline, CDR1 is SGHTA and CDR2 is FQGNSA. J gave up 4 bases and V 3 bases, and 6 bases lay outside the gene matches. DNA of the CDR3: TGTGCCAGCAGCTTCAGAACAGGGGGCCCAGAGACCCAGTACTTC. Translated, it gives CASSFRTGGPETQYF.

The chain carries TRBV5-4 and TRBJ1-6, with a tentative D call TRBD1 (6 bases). Germline-derived CDR1 and CDR2 are SGHNT and YYREEE (reference sequence). The CDR3 runs 14 residues. The V and J ends lost 1 base and 6 bases respectively, with 8 bases between them. This chain's CDR3 is CASSLKGGNSPLHF. The DNA of the CDR3 is TGTGCCAGCAGCTTGAAAGGGGGTAATTCACCCCTCCACTTT.

J is TRBJ1-2 and V is TRBV5-4; 11 bases match TRBD1. Germline V gene sequence: CDR1 SGHNT, CDR2 YYREEE (reference sequence). This CDR3 is 14 amino acids long. V was clipped by 3 bases and J by 4 bases; unmatched bases: 2. The CDR3 protein is CASSSDRGLYGYTF. In DNA form, the CDR3 reads TGTGCCAGCAGCTCGGACAGGGGGCTCTATGGCTACACCTTC.

The chain has TRBV5-4 and TRBJ2-1; 9 bases are shared with TRBD2. The germline V gene has CDR1 SGHNT and CDR2 YYREEE (reference sequence). The junction had 19 bases not matched to a gene; V was cut back by 4 bases and J by 2 bases. The CDR3 is 20 residues long. CDR3 amino acids: CASSNPGGGASGWTYNEQFF. The CDR3 DNA is TGTGCCAGCAGCAACCCCGGCGGGGGGGCGAGCGGGTGGACCTACAATGAGCAGTTCTTC.

The chain is built from TRBV2 and TRBJ2-7; TRBD2 aligns across 9 bases. The V gene end was trimmed by 4 bases and the J gene end by 7 bases; junction bases not matched to a gene: 14. Per germline, CDR1 SNHLY and CDR2 FYNNEI. The CDR3 covers 16 residues. The CDR3 coding sequence is TGTGCCAGCAGTGTAAGTTCTAGCGGGGCCAAGGTTGAGCAGTACTTC. Its protein is CASSVSSSGAKVEQYF.

V is TRBV9 and J is TRBJ2-5; TRBD2 agrees at 10 bases. The J call may be wrong; the DNA end is better matched by TRBJ2-7. The CDR3 is 17 amino acids. Germline V gene sequence: CDR1 SGDLS, CDR2 YYNGEE. This CDR3 reads CASSVGRLAGALAEQYF. CDR3 nucleotide sequence: TGTGCCAGCAGCGTAGGTAGGCTAGCGGGAGCCCTCGCCGAGCAGTACTTC.

This chain links TRBV10-1 with TRBJ2-5, with 8 bases matching TRBD2. The CDR3 extends over 16 amino acids. Germline V lookup: CDR1 WNHNN, CDR2 SYGVQD (reference sequence). V dropped 4 bases and J dropped 7; count of bases not matched to a gene: 14. The CDR3 bases are TGCGCCAGCAGTGGGATCAGAGGCCTCGGGGGGGGGACCCAGTACTTC. Translation: CASSGIRGLGGGTQYF.